Sequencing of this TCR beta chain was carried out in a study of response to subunit inactivated influenza vaccine. Germline values: CDR1 DFQATT, CDR2 SNEGSKA (reference sequence). There are 10 residues in the CDR3. MiXCR, run by TCRdb on the RT-PCR reads, gives a single entry per CDR3 protein. The sample has about 300,000 distinct CDR3 sequences, 20% to 25% seen once; the top ten hold 10%. This clonotype was picked up a small number of times. Its antigen is undetermined. Study-wide results and limits: Authors suggested each seasonal influenza vaccination recruits few new T cells.

The material sequenced was PBMCs from blood, taken less than 22 months after vaccination. The chain couples TRBV20-1 to TRBJ1-1; 7 positions agree with TRBD1. This TCR was sampled from a man aged 50 to 75 who received an inactivated influenza vaccine. CDR3 loop: CRTGLTEAFF. Here the CDR3 DNA reads TGCAGGACAGGGCTTACTGAAGCTTTCTTT.